A single sample gave rise to the 8 T cell receptor beta chains below, sequenced in a study of CD8+ T cells in alopecia areata. Specified treatment: oral pan-JAK inhibitor, 5-10 mg twice daily. In each case, RNA was isolated and then reverse transcribed into cDNA as the sequencing template. The data were produced by immunoSEQ multiplex PCR, yet TCRdb's version contains in-frame clones alone and is incomplete. The table includes about 160,000 clones, 55% to 75% detected once. Sequencing was performed on CD4+ T cells sorted from blood, taken at week 4, from a patient treated with tofacitinib. The receptors were sampled from a human donor with alopecia areata.

This sequence joins TRBV5-6 and TRBJ1-1, with D uncertain. Per germline, CDR1 SGHDT and CDR2 YYEEEE. V was pared by 0 bases and J by 1 base, with 10 bases between. This CDR3 is 15 amino acids long. The CDR3 nucleotides read TGTGCCAGCAGCTTGGAATTGGGCAGGAACACTGAAGCTTTCTTT. Translated: CASSLELGRNTEAFF.

The genes are TRBV7-9 and TRBJ2-5; TRBD2 matches 7 bases. J lost 2 bases, V lost 4 bases, and 4 bases had no gene match. Per the germline V gene, CDR1 is SEHNR and CDR2 is FQNEAQ (reference sequence). The CDR3 length is 14 residues. The CDR3 reads CASSSRGEQETQYF. The CDR3 bases are TGTGCCAGCAGCTCACGGGGGGAACAAGAGACCCAGTACTTC.

V and J are TRBV5-1 and TRBJ2-3; a weak D match, TRBD1 (6 bases). The CDR3 contains 14 residues. V gave up 2 bases and J gave up 8 bases, with 15 bases separating them. CDR1 is SGHRS and CDR2 is YFSETQ in the germline V gene. As DNA, the CDR3 is TGCGCCAGCAGCTTAGACCTCCCCAGGGGTACGCAGTATTTT. Translated: CASSLDLPRGTQYF.

V usage is TRBV5-8 and J usage is TRBJ2-7; D perhaps matches TRBD1 (9 bases). The CDR3 runs to 15 residues. Trimming pared 4 bases from V and 2 bases from J, leaving 16 bases between. Germline V gene lookup returns CDR1 SGHTS and CDR2 YDEGEE. The CDR3 nucleotides are TGTGCCAGCAGCGCGGGGGGACAGGGCACCTACGAGCAGTACTTC. It encodes CASSAGGQGTYEQYF.

The genes are TRBV5-1 and TRBJ2-1; 11 bases align to TRBD2. The CDR3 runs to 15 residues. Germline CDR1 is SGHRS and CDR2 is YFSETQ. J was trimmed by 7 bases and V by 0 bases; bases with no gene match: 3. The CDR3 here is CASSLALAGGNEQFF. The CDR3 DNA sequence: TGCGCCAGCAGCTTGGCCCTAGCGGGGGGAAATGAGCAGTTCTTC.

This chain joins TRBV30 and TRBJ1-1, with D unclear. The germline V gene has CDR1 GTSNPN and CDR2 SVGIG (reference sequence). The CDR3 length is 14 residues. V was pared by 7 bases and J by 6 bases, with 21 bases between. As DNA, the CDR3 is TGTGCCTCCACCGATATTCCGTCATGGGCTGAAGCTTTCTTT. Translating it yields CASTDIPSWAEAFF.

This sequence joins TRBV29-1 and TRBJ2-1; D call uncertain. The CDR3 runs 10 residues. The V end was cut by 4 bases, the J end by 7 bases, with 5 bases between. CDR1 and CDR2 from the germline V gene are SQVTM and ANQGSEA. CDR3 sequence (DNA): TGCAGCGTTGGCGAAAATGAGCAGTTCTTC. It codes for CSVGENEQFF.

V usage is TRBV29-1 and J usage is TRBJ2-7; 9 bases are shared with TRBD2. Germline values: CDR1 SQVTM, CDR2 ANQGSEA. Trimming cost V 7 bases and J 5 bases; bases outside gene matches: 6. The CDR3 is 12 residues long. In DNA, the CDR3 is TGCAGCGGTAGCGGGGGACTAGACGAGCAGTACTTC. Protein sequence: CSGSGGLDEQYF.